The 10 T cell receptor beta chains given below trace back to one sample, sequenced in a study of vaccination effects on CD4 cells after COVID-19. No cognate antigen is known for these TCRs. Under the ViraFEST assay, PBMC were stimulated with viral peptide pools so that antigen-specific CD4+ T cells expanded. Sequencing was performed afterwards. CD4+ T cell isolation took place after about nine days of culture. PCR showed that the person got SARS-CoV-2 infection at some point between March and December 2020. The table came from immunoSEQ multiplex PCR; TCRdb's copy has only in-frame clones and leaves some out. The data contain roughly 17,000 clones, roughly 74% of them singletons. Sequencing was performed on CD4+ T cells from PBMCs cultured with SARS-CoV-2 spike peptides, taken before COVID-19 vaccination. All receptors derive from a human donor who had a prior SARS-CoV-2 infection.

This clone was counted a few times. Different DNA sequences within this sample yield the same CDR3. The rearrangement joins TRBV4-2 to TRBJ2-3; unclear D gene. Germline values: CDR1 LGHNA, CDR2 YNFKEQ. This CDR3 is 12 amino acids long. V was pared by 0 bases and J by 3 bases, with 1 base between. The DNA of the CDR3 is TGTGCCAGCAGCCAAGAGACAGATACGCAGTATTTT. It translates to CASSQETDTQYF.

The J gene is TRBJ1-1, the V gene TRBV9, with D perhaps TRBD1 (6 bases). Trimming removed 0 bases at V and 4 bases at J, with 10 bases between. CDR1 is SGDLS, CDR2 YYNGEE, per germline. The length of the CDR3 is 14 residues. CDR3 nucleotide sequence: TGTGCCAGCAGCGTAGTGGGGGCGGGCACTGAAGCTTTCTTT. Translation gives CASSVVGAGTEAFF.

The CDR3 loop reads CASSLGSGGKGTF. The CDR3 nucleotides are TGTGCCAGCAGCTTAGGTTCAGGGGGCAAAGGCACCTTC. The genes are TRBV7-9 and TRBJ1-2, with TRBD1 matching 8 bases. The CDR3 spans 13 residues. In germline, CDR1 is SEHNR, CDR2 FQNEAQ (reference sequence). J gave up 13 bases and V 1 base, and 8 bases lay outside the gene matches.

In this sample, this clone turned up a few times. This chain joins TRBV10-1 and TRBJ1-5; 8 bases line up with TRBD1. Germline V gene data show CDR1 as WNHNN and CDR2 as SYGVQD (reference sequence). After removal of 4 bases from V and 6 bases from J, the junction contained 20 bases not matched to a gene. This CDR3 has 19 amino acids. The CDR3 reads CASSGKRQKRTGRFQPQHF. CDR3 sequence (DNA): TGCGCCAGCAGTGGAAAGAGACAAAAAAGGACAGGGCGGTTTCAGCCCCAGCATTTT.

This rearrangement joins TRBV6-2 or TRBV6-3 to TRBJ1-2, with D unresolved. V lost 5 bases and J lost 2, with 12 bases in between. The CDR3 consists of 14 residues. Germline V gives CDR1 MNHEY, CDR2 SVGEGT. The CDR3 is CASSPRGSNYGYTF. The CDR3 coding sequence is TGTGCCAGCAGTCCAAGAGGGTCGAACTATGGCTACACCTTC.

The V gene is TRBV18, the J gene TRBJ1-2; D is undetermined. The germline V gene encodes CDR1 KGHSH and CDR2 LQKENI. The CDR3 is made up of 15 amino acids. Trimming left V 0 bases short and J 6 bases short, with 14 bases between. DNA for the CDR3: TGTGCCAGCTCACCACCGTCATCCCCGGCCCATGGCTACACCTTC. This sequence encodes CASSPPSSPAHGYTF.

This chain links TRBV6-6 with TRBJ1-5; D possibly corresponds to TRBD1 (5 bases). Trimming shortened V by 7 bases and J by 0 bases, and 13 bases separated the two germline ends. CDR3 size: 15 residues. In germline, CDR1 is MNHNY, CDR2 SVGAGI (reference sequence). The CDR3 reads CASTPGQPSNQPQHF. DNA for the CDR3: TGTGCCAGCACCCCTGGACAACCTAGCAATCAGCCCCAGCATTTT.

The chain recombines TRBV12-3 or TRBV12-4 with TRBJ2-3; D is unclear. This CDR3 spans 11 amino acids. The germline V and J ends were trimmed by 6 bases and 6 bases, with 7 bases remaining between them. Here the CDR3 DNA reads TGTGCCAGCAGGCAAGGGGATACGCAGTATTTT. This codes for CASRQGDTQYF.

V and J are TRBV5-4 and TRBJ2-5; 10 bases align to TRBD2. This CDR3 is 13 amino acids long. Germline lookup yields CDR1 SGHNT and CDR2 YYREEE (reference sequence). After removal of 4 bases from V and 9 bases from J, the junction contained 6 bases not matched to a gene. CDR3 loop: CASSQTAGGSQYF. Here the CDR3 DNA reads TGTGCCAGCAGCCAAACAGCGGGAGGGTCCCAGTACTTC.

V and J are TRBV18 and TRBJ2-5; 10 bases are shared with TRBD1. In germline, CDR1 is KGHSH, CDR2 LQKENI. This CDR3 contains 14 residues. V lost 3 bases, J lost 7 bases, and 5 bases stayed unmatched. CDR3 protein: CASSPGTGDWTQYF. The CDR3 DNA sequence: TGTGCCAGCTCACCCGGGACAGGGGATTGGACCCAGTACTTC.